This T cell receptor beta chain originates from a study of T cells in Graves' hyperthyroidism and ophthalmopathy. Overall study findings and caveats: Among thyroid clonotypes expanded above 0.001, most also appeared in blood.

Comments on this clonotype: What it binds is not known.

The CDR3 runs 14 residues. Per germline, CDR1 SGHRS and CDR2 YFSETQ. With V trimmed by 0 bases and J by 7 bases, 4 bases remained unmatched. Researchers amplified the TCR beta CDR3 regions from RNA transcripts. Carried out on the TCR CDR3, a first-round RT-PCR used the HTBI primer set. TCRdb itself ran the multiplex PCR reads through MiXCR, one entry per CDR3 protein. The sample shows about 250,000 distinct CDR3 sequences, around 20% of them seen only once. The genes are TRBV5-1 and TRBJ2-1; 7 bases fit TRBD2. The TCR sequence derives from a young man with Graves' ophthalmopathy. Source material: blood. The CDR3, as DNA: TGCGCCAGCAGCTTGGTTTACGGGGGGAATGAGCAGTTCTTC. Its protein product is CASSLVYGGNEQFF.